The sequence of this T cell receptor (beta chain) was determined in a study of blood T cell repertoires in COVID-19. Clones were sequenced by immunoSEQ multiplex PCR, and TCRdb holds only the in-frame ones, with some missing. The sample carries around 95,000 clones, 70% to 80% recorded once. The J segment lost 6 bases and the V segment lost 0 bases, leaving 15 bases of the junction unmatched. Germline CDR1 and CDR2: LGHDT and YNNKEL (reference sequence). CDR3 size: 19 residues. The sequencing sample was made of peripheral blood. The origin of this receptor is a man between 65 and 85 years old with active or convalescent COVID-19. This chain uses TRBV3-1 (or the pseudogene TRBV3-2) with TRBJ1-5; 9 nucleotides align to TRBD1. CDR3 protein: CASSQEGGWDRDNLQPQHF. The CDR3 DNA is TGTGCCAGCAGCCAAGAAGGGGGGTGGGACAGGGACAATCTTCAGCCCCAGCATTTT.